This TCR beta chain comes out of a study of shared clonotypes between healthy human individuals. TCRdb keeps only in-frame clones here, not all; method: immunoSEQ multiplex PCR. This sample has 1 million to 1.3 million clones, with 75% to 85% found just once. Unmatched junction bases numbered 10, after V lost 2 bases and J lost 5 bases. The CDR3 sequence is 16 residues long. CDR1 and CDR2 from the germline V gene are SGHRS and YFSETQ. The authors divided CD4+ cells into CD45RA+ naive and CD45RA-negative memory subsets. The genes are TRBV5-1 and TRBJ2-5; 9 positions agree with TRBD1. Source material: memory CD4+ T cells from PBMCs. The subset denotes: CD45RA-negative fraction. This TCR derives from a man aged 18 to 30 in good health. Some clones in this sample may be carry-over from other donors' samples. In nucleotides, the CDR3 is TGCGCCAGCAGCTTTCTAGATGGGACAGGGCTGGAGACCCAGTACTTC. It specifies CASSFLDGTGLETQYF. Based on the CDR3 plus reference TRBV5-1 and TRBJ2-5, the full variable domain is KAGVTQTPRYLIKTRGQQVTLSCSPISGHRSVSWYQQTPGQGLQFLFEYFSETQRNKGNFPGRFSGRQFSNSRSEMNVSTLELGDSALYLCASSFLDGTGLETQYFGPGTRLLVL.